This T cell receptor (beta chain) was observed in a study of blood T cells in healthy people across ages. Overall study results and limits: Changes seen in expanded clonotypes were possibly confounded by donor CMV status left unknown.

The V gene lost 0 bases and the J gene lost 3 bases, with 9 bases spanning the gap. The CDR3 extends over 15 amino acids. The germline V gene encodes CDR1 ENHRY and CDR2 SYGVKD. Combining a sample-barcoded 5' primer with a J-beta primer mix, a second PCR ran for roughly 7 to 11 cycles. TCRdb processed the 5' RACE reads anew with MiXCR; each CDR3 protein has one entry. This table has approximately 850,000 distinct CDR3 sequences, roughly 64% appearing once. This clonotype was counted many times. Its target is unknown. The sample comprised blood. This TCR was recovered from a man aged 25-45 years in good health. The chain links TRBV10-3 to TRBJ2-1; no reliable D call. The CDR3 loop is CAISESAENYNEQFF. The CDR3 bases are TGTGCCATCAGTGAGTCTGCGGAGAACTACAATGAGCAGTTCTTC.